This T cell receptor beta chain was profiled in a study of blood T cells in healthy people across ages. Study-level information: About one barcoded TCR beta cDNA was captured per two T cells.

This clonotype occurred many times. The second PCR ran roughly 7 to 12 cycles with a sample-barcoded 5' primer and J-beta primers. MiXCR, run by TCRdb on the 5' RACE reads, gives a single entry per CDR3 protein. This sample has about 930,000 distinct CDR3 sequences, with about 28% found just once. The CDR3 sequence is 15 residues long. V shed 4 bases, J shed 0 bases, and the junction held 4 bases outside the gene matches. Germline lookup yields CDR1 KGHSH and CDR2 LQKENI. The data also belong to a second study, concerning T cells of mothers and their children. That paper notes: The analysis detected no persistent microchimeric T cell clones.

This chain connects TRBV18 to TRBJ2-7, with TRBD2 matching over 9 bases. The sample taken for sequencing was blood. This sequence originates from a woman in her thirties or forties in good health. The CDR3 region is CASSRRTSDSYEQYF. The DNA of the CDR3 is TGTGCCAGCTCACGCAGGACTAGCGACTCCTACGAGCAGTACTTC. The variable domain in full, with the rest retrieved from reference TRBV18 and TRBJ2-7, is NAGVMQNPRHLVRRRGQEARLRCSPMKGHSHVYWYRQLPEEGLKFMVYLQKENIIDESGMPKERFSAEFPKEGPSILRIQQVVRGDSAAYFCASSRRTSDSYEQYFGPGTRLTVT.